The source of this T cell receptor (beta chain) is a study of T cell responses to AZD1222 COVID-19 vaccine. Study at large: It was second doses at about 4 or about 12 weeks that were pooled. General observations from the study: Reports say nearly half of spike-specific TCRs go after unmutated variant regions.

In the case of this clone: Its target is not known.

Libraries were prepared by immunoSEQ multiplex PCR; TCRdb keeps only in-frame clonotypes and omits some of them. The table has about 120,000 clones, 80% to 95% seen once. This TCR was sampled from an adult in good health. Source: peripheral blood, taken on day 0 of AZD1222 vaccination.

The CDR3 nucleotides read TGTGCCACCAGTGATACACGGACAGGGACCTATGAGCAGTTCTTC. Translated, it gives CATSDTRTGTYEQFF. This chain links TRBV24-1 with TRBJ2-1, with 8 bases that match TRBD1. The CDR3 runs 15 residues. CDR1 is KGHDR and CDR2 is SFDVKD in the germline V gene. The J segment lost 8 bases and the V segment lost 3 bases, leaving 8 bases of the junction unmatched.